This TCR beta chain was captured by sequencing in a study of vaccination effects on CD4 cells after COVID-19. Clones were read by immunoSEQ multiplex PCR, and TCRdb kept only the in-frame ones, dropping some. In the table there are tens of thousands of clones, more than 70% of which are singletons. With respect to this clone: Its specificity is unknown.

V was trimmed by 6 bases and J by 5 bases, leaving 11 bases between them. This CDR3 comprises 13 residues. Germline lookup yields CDR1 MNHEY and CDR2 SMNVEV (reference sequence). ViraFEST used viral peptide pools to expand antigen-specific CD4+ T cells before sequencing. Following an approximately eleven-day culture, CD4+ T cells were purified. Vaccine recipients, nucleocapsid antibody negative, had no prior SARS-CoV-2 infection. IL-2 medium took the place of half the medium on both days 3 and 7. Study-level results: There were few convalescent patients in the study and no early post-infection timepoints.

The clonotype was recovered from a human donor who received a COVID-19 vaccine. The sample consisted of CD4+ T cells from PBMCs cultured with HCoV-OC43 spike peptides, taken before COVID-19 vaccination. Subset of the sample: HCoV-OC43 spike overlapping peptide pool stimulation. V is TRBV27 and J is TRBJ2-1, with D perhaps assigned TRBD1 or TRBD2 (5 bases each). CDR3 DNA: TGTGCCAGCAGGTTTTGGGGGAACAATGAGCAGTTCTTC. This sequence encodes CASRFWGNNEQFF.